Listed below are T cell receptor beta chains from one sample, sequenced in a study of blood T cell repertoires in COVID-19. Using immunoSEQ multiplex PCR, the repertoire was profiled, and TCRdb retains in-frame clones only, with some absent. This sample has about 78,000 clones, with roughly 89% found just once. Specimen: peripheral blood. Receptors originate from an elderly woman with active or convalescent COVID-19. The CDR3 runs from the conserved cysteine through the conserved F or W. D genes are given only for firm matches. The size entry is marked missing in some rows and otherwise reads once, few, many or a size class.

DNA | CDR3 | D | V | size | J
TGCGCCAGCAGCCAAGATCCAGGGAGGGACACTGAAGCTTTCTTT | CASSQDPGRDTEAFF | - | TRBV4-3 | - | TRBJ1-1
TGTGCCAGCAGCTTCGGGACAGGGAAAGGAAACACCATATATTTT | CASSFGTGKGNTIYF | TRBD1 | TRBV7-2 | - | TRBJ1-3
TGTGCCAGCAGTTTATCCCTGGACAGGGGGCTCGGTGGCTATGGCTACACCTTC | CASSLSLDRGLGGYGYTF | TRBD1 | TRBV28 | - | TRBJ1-2
TGTGCCAGTACTGCGGGACAGGGGGAAAGAGAGACCCAGTACTTC | CASTAGQGERETQYF | TRBD1 | TRBV19 | - | TRBJ2-5
TGCGCCAGCAGCCAAGGACTAGCGGGGGGATGGACGCAGTATTTT | CASSQGLAGGWTQYF | TRBD2 | TRBV5-1 | - | TRBJ2-3
TGTGCCAGCAGCTTAGGGGGGCTAGCGGGAGTTCAGACCCAGTACTTC | CASSLGGLAGVQTQYF | TRBD2 | TRBV7-2 | - | TRBJ2-5
TGTGCCAGTAGGGGACAGCCGGGACCCTACGAGCAGTACTTC | CASRGQPGPYEQYF | TRBD1 | TRBV19 | few | TRBJ2-7
TGTGCCAGCAGCCCTCGACAGGGGGCAGCTCACGAGCAGTACTTC | CASSPRQGAAHEQYF | TRBD1 | TRBV9 | few | TRBJ2-7
TGTGCCAGTAGTATAGCGGGGTCCCACAATGAGCAGTTCTTC | CASSIAGSHNEQFF | - | TRBV19 | - | TRBJ2-1
TGTGCCAGCAGCTTCCGGGACTACCATGAGCAGTTCTTC | CASSFRDYHEQFF | TRBD2 | TRBV7-2 | once | TRBJ2-1
TGCGCCAGCAGCTTGACTAGCGGGGGGGCTGAGACCCAGTACTTC | CASSLTSGGAETQYF | TRBD2 | TRBV5-1 | - | TRBJ2-5
TGTGCCAGCAGCTTCGGACAGGGGGCGGGTGGGGCCAACGTCCTGACTTTC | CASSFGQGAGGANVLTF | TRBD1 | TRBV13 | once | TRBJ2-6
TGTGCCAGCAGCCAATTAGCGACTAGCTCGGGGGATGAGCAGTTCTTC | CASSQLATSSGDEQFF | TRBD2 | TRBV4-2 | - | TRBJ2-1
TGTGCCAGCAGCGTAGTTGGGAGTTATAATTCACCCCTCCACTTT | CASSVVGSYNSPLHF | - | TRBV9 | - | TRBJ1-6
TGTGCCAGCAGCATTTCTCCGGGACAGGCGTCAGAAAACATTCAGTACTTC | CASSISPGQASENIQYF | TRBD1 | TRBV9 | - | TRBJ2-4
TGTGCCAGTAGTACCCAGGGAAGAACCGGGGAGCTGTTTTTT | CASSTQGRTGELFF | - | TRBV19 | - | TRBJ2-2
TGTGCCAGCAGTACCAATAAACTAGCGGGGGGGCCAGATACGCAGTATTTT | CASSTNKLAGGPDTQYF | TRBD2 | TRBV27 | - | TRBJ2-3
TGTGCCATCAGTGGTGGGCTTTCGGGGAGGGATACGCAGTATTTT | CAISGGLSGRDTQYF | - | TRBV10-3 | - | TRBJ2-3
TGTGCCAGTGTCGGTCCGACTAGCGCTTCCTACAATGAGCAGTTCTTC | CASVGPTSASYNEQFF | TRBD2 | TRBV5-6 | once | TRBJ2-1
TGCGCCAGCAGCCTAATAGGGGGATTGGGACAGCTGAACACTGAAGCTTTCTTT | CASSLIGGLGQLNTEAFF | TRBD1 | TRBV4-3 | - | TRBJ1-1
TGTGCCAGCAGCTTACGATTTAGCTCCTACAATGAGCAGTTCTTC | CASSLRFSSYNEQFF | - | TRBV11-2 | few | TRBJ2-1
TGTGCCAGCAGTGGACTAGCGGGAGGCCGGGGGGAGCAGTACTTC | CASSGLAGGRGEQYF | TRBD2 | TRBV2 | few | TRBJ2-7